This TCR beta chain was documented in a study of control samples from healthy donors and cancer patients. The table came from immunoSEQ multiplex PCR; TCRdb's copy has only in-frame clones and leaves some out. The sample has tens of thousands of clones; around 94% are singletons. CDR1 is DFQATT, CDR2 SNEGSKA, per germline (reference sequence). There are 10 residues in the CDR3. V was shortened by 3 bases and J by 5 bases, with 3 bases between the two germline ends. This rearrangement joins TRBV20-1 to TRBJ2-3; D not certain. Sequences were obtained from PBMCs. The sequence was obtained from a man aged 30 to 39 with colorectal cancer. The CDR3: CSASKDTQYF. The CDR3 DNA is TGCAGTGCTAGTAAAGATACGCAGTATTTT.